This paragraph covers one TCR beta chain sequence. This entry comes from a study of blood T cell repertoires in COVID-19. Original processing notes: Nucleated cell number was recorded as an estimate derived from reference gene primer amplification. The method was immunoSEQ multiplex PCR; TCRdb's version includes in-frame clones alone and lacks a portion of them. V and J calls and clone size come straight from that table; D and trimming were deduced from the DNA. The data hold roughly 140,000 clones, with roughly 86% observed a single time. CDR3 length equals 13 residues. V lost 3 bases to trimming and J lost 6 bases; unmatched junction nucleotides: 1. The germline V gene has CDR1 KGHDR and CDR2 SFDVKD.

The TCR originated in a man in his forties or fifties with active or convalescent COVID-19. Sequenced: peripheral blood. The V and J genes are TRBV24-1 and TRBJ2-1; TRBD1 matches at 7 bases. CDR3 loop: CATSDDRVNEQFF. For the CDR3, the DNA is TGTGCCACCAGTGATGACAGGGTCAATGAGCAGTTCTTC.